Below, 2 T cell receptor beta chains from the same sample are listed, as sequenced in a study of T cell changes during pregnancy in multiple sclerosis. The method was immunoSEQ multiplex PCR; TCRdb's version includes in-frame clones alone and lacks a portion of them. The profile covers about 56,000 clones, with 75% to 95% appearing a single time and 2% to 2.5% taken by the ten largest. The material sequenced was peripheral blood, taken in the first trimester of pregnancy. These receptors all stem from a female donor in good health, enrolled as a control in a pregnancy study.

To note about this clone: An end of the junction does not agree with germline; a read error may underlie this. V and J are TRBV18 and TRBJ1-2; 7 nucleotides match TRBD1. Per the germline V gene, CDR1 is KGHSH and CDR2 is LQKENI. This CDR3 spans 18 amino acids. The CDR3 DNA sequence: TGTGCCAGCTCACCACCTCCTTGGGACAGCCTAAGAAACTATGGCCACACCTTC. It translates to CASSPPPWDSLRNYGHTF.

The gene calls are TRBV2 and TRBJ1-1; 7 nucleotides agree with TRBD1. Germline trimming cut 7 bases from V and 3 bases from J; bases unmatched to any gene: 5. The CDR3 runs 13 residues. From germline, CDR1 is SNHLY and CDR2 FYNNEI. The CDR3 protein is CASKRDSHTEAFF. CDR3 nucleotides: TGTGCCAGCAAACGGGACAGCCACACTGAAGCTTTCTTT.